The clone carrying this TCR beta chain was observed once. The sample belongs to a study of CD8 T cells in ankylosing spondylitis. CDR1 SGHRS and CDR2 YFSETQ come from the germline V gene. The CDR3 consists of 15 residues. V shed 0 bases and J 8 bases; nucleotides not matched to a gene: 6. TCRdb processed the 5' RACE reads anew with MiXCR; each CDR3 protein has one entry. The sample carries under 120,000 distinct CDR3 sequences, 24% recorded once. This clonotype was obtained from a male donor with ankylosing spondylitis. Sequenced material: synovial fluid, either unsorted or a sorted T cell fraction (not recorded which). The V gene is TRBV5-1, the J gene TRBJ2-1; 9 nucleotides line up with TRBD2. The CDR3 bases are TGCGCCAGCAGCTTGGTCCGCGGGGGGGGCGATGAGCAGTTCTTC. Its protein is CASSLVRGGGDEQFF.